This section outlines one T cell receptor (beta chain) sequence together with its context. Its antigen is not yet known. Qualities for individual bases were not recorded, and no much larger clone is one base off. CDR1 and CDR2 (KGHSH, LQKENI) derive from the germline V gene. The CDR3 runs 14 amino acids, cysteine and phenylalanine included. Only the CDR3 part of the read is kept: 42 bases, read in frame from the first base. V loses 3 bases of germline sequence and J loses 4 bases, and the interval between the two ends is 13 bases. The cohort comprised some 680 healthy bone marrow donors. All cohort members were sampled while nominally healthy, although unrecorded immune exposures were likely present. The donor was CMV seronegative and belonged to the group of 352 seronegative cohort members. Every donor gave a peripheral blood sample, and the peripheral blood mononuclear cells from that sample were used for TCR beta sequencing. Genomic DNA extraction from the blood cell samples was performed with the Qiagen DNeasy Blood Extraction Kit.

Receptor amplification or capture employed the immunoSEQ multiplex PCR assay. The multiplex PCR relied on a mix of 60 forward primers for TCR Vbeta segments and 13 reverse primers for TCR Jbeta segments. Amplification of the CDR3 region of rearranged TCR beta genes was performed with a multiplex PCR assay on genomic DNA. Amplified TCR beta libraries were sequenced as 87-base-pair reads on the Illumina HiSeq System. The source study handled its data this way. A later analysis tallied around 82 million unique TCR beta chains across the 660 or so repertoires, and approximately 12 million of those chains were shared by two or more donors. A nearest-neighbor algorithm error-corrected the raw reads and collapsed the reads into unique sequences, merging closely related sequences to remove PCR and sequencing errors. CDR3 sequences were aligned to IMGT reference sequences to assign V, D and J gene segments. For a sequence to be retained, a match of at least six nucleotides to both a V gene segment and a J gene segment was required. Rearrangements were classified as productive when the CDR3 lacked stop codons and remained in frame with V and J, and all other rearrangements were classified as non-productive. Following IMGT convention, CDR3 was defined as the stretch from the second conserved V-encoded cysteine up to the conserved J-encoded phenylalanine. The earlier analysis of 450 to 750 of the donors excluded any sequence lacking an unambiguous match to a single V gene segment. An earlier analysis of just under 600 of the donors called V segments functional above 56.7% productive rearrangements and segregating when the between-donor standard deviation exceeded 5%. A statistical classification framework was built for diagnosing cytomegalovirus status from the catalog of TCR beta chain sequences. V and J gene assignment, in a later analysis, came from comparing TCR nucleotide sequences with IMGT/GENE-DB human TR gene sequences. Using the TCRdist pipeline, a later analysis assigned CDR3 sequences along with most-parsimonious VDJ recombination scenarios. In a later analysis, each TCR beta chain was defined by its CDR3 amino acid sequence together with its V-gene family, and reads without a unique V-gene family were excluded. As a way to deal with suspected cross-contamination and a sequencing artifact, a later analysis dropped under 600 nucleotide sequences that were highly shared and had low generation probability. In a later analysis, a clonal expansion index was calculated for each public chain from normalized within-repertoire ranks of inferred template counts. Generation probabilities in a later analysis came from a VDJ recombination model fitted to out-of-frame rearrangements, and those results were checked against IGoR. In a later analysis, hypergeometric tests were used to score TCR-TCR, TCR-HLA and TCR-CMV co-occurrence, with a repertoire-size bias correction applied to TCR pairs. A later analysis estimated false discovery rates by permuting HLA or CMV assignments 20 times. In a later analysis, co-occurring TCRs were grouped using DBSCAN, with TCRdist sequence similarity added in when clustering inside HLA-allele-positive subsets. Repertoires with fewer than 30,000 or more than 120,000 public chains were left out of co-occurrence clustering, as were a handful of repertoires with anomalous nucleotide sharing. Held by TCRdb, this immuneACCESS table contains in-frame sequences only and omits some clones. Under half of the omission traces to an unresolved V gene where checked; the cause of the rest is unknown. That table is the source of V, J and clone size, and D and trimming were worked out from the DNA. In this sample the table shows roughly 170,000 clones, 80% of which occur a single time. The ten most abundant clones make up 0.65% of the sample.

The sample comes from a study of cytomegalovirus exposure and HLA in healthy donors (dated by TCRdb to 2015 to 2018). Concerning the study at large: In an earlier analysis of some 610 of the donors, around 300 Gb of sequence data and 117 million unique TCR beta sequences from 150 million to 200 million T cells were reported. High-throughput TCR immunosequencing, statistical association of individual TCRs with disease status, and machine learning were combined to predict cytomegalovirus infection status. An earlier analysis of several hundred of the donors applied high-throughput TCR beta sequencing to assess whether each TCR beta V gene segment acted as functional or pseudogenic. About 320 gigabases of sequencing data and tens of millions of unique TCR sequences were included in an early release covering about 600 HLA-typed donors. The T cell repertoires of under 750 subjects were profiled by immunosequencing and related to cytomegalovirus serostatus. On average, 235,054 unique TCR beta nucleotide sequences were sequenced per donor among 300 to 500 genotyped donors of the cohort, with roughly 18% of those sequences being non-productive. The later analysis used no new phenotypic data to find candidate immune exposures, relying instead on TCR beta sequences and their occurrence across donors. The aim of the study was to test whether cataloging public T cell receptors could identify signatures of past pathogen exposure. Both class I and class II loci were covered by HLA typing, at four-digit resolution. Genome-wide SNP genotypes for about 60% of the 666 donors were used in a later genetic analysis, which treated that subset as a discovery cohort. Besides the first cohort of 666 subjects, a separate validation cohort made up of over a hundred different subjects was used. In a later analysis, previously published TCR beta repertoires from 500 to 750 donors were re-analyzed and high-resolution HLA genotyping was added so that TCR occurrence patterns could be studied. Roughly five DR-DQ haplotypes were handled as single units for association and clustering, since linkage in the cohort was strong. The number of donors typed differed by locus, with roughly 620-640 for A, B, C, DRB1 and DQB1, roughly 520 for DQA1, over 600 for DPA1, and approximately 470 for DPB1. Of the 300 to 500 genotyped donors, approximately 80% were placed in the genetic ancestry cluster associated with self-reported Caucasian donors. Alongside the repertoire data, information on donor age, sex, ethnicity and CMV serostatus was compiled. Every discovery cohort repertoire had been produced on one sequencing platform. Paper-wide results and their limitations: A later analysis reported that several top co-occurrence clusters appeared linked to parvovirus B19, influenza, CMV and Epstein-Barr virus. Roughly 17 rarely observed V segments, including chromosome 9 orphons, were excluded from the earlier analysis of about 500 of the donors because counts were too low. V-gene and J-gene trimming of TCR beta chains was associated with a missense DCLRE1C variant in a later genetic analysis, and the association was replicated in an independent cohort. In a later analysis, HLA-associated TCR beta chains showed more clonal expansion and lower generation probabilities than non-associated chains that were equally common. The 87-base-pair reads could not distinguish some IMGT-functional V segments, including TRBV6-2 and TRBV6-3, so those segments were excluded. In vitro tests confirmed that a few of the cytomegalovirus-associated TCR beta chains recognize cytomegalovirus antigens. A cluster of highly shared sequence variants was judged likely to be a technical artifact of the sequencing pipeline. A total of fewer than 200 TCR beta chains were listed by the study as associated with cytomegalovirus. A further reported finding was that TCR beta sequences accurately predicted the HLA-A and HLA-B alleles for most subjects in the first cohort. This cohort had only TCR beta chains sequenced, and the lack of alpha or paired-chain data limited which features could be detected. The classifier was reported to diagnose cytomegalovirus status with high specificity and sensitivity in both the original and validation cohorts. Most TCR sequences were observed very rarely across donors, whereas some public TCRs were present in many individuals. Sequencing depth was assumed to be roughly uniform across donors in the presence/absence analyses, though that assumption may not hold. At a false discovery rate of 0.05, a later analysis linked under 20,000 TCR beta sequences to specific HLA alleles. Linkage disequilibrium might explain the correlated functional status among segregating V segments, but an unknown experimental factor could not be ruled out. According to the authors, the approach could potentially be generalized to other disease states and immunological phenotypes. The only immune exposure information available for the cohort was CMV serostatus. A later analysis found that TCR association rates varied across HLA loci, with DRB1 alleles showing the most associated TCRs and HLA-C alleles the fewest. When HLA alleles, especially DR and DQ, strongly co-occurred, attributing TCR associations to individual alleles was difficult. Because some donors lacked HLA typing at each locus, the association tests relied only on the typed subset. In a later genetic analysis, fewer N-insertions in productive TCRs were reported among donors in an Asian-associated ancestry cluster than the roughly 640-donor mean. In an earlier analysis of 587 of the donors, most TCR beta V segments appeared in productive rearrangements about 87% or about 30% of the time, broadly matching IMGT annotations. According to a later analysis, most CMV-associated TCR beta chains appeared to be HLA-restricted, and the HLA associations seemed to be driven largely by CMV exposure.

The chain is made from TRBV18 and TRBJ2-7; possibly the D gene is TRBD2, per 6 matching bases. This receptor was obtained from a boy aged 10-17 years in good health and CMV-seronegative. The sequenced sample was PBMCs. The CDR3 region has the sequence CASSPGPGSYEQYF. The bases are TGTGCCAGCTCACCCGGTCCCGGGAGTTACGAGCAGTACTTC.